These 22 T cell receptor beta chains share one sample of origin, sequenced in a study of breast tumors, draining lymph nodes, adjacent tissues. TCRdb independently ran MiXCR on the multiplex PCR reads; one entry per CDR3 protein. Among about 140,000 distinct CDR3 sequences listed, 30% to 35% were seen once. Axillary draining lymph nodes of breast cancer patients supplied the node samples. The sample comprised axillary lymph node tissue. The origin of the receptors is a female donor with breast cancer. Some clones in this sample may be carry-over from other donors' samples.

This clonotype showed up many times. This chain links TRBV20-1 with TRBJ2-5; 9 positions agree with TRBD1. The CDR3 extends over 13 amino acids. V dropped 4 bases and J dropped 5; count of bases not matched to a gene: 5. CDR1 and CDR2 (germline): DFQATT, SNEGSKA (reference sequence). This CDR3 reads CSAKTGGWETQYF. CDR3 DNA: TGCAGTGCTAAGACAGGGGGTTGGGAGACCCAGTACTTC.

V and J are TRBV7-2 and TRBJ2-5, with D unclear. Between the trimmed V and J ends, which lost 0 bases and 9 bases, there was a span of 17 bases. The CDR3 is 15 amino acids. Looked up from germline, CDR1 is SGHTA and CDR2 is FQGNSA. CDR3 protein: CASSLAVENNQPQYF. The CDR3, as DNA: TGTGCCAGCAGCTTAGCCGTCGAGAACAATCAGCCCCAGTACTTC. Full variable domain (rest looked up from reference TRBV7-2 and TRBJ2-5): GAGVSQSPSNKVTEKGKDVELRCDPISGHTALYWYRQSLGQGLEFLIYFQGNSAPDKSGLPSDRFSAERTGGSVSTLTIQRTQQEDSAVYLCASSLAVENNQPQYFGPGTRLLVL.

The chain couples TRBV20-1 to TRBJ2-1, with 9 bases fitting TRBD2. V dropped 3 bases and J dropped 8; count of bases not matched to a gene: 11. Germline V gene data show CDR1 as DFQATT and CDR2 as SNEGSKA (reference sequence). The CDR3 consists of 15 residues. The CDR3 spells CSASRLGGGAHEQFF. The CDR3 DNA is TGCAGTGCTAGCCGGTTGGGCGGGGGGGCCCATGAGCAGTTCTTC.

This clonotype has a single count. Its ends do not fully match the called genes, so a read error is possible. V usage is TRBV29-1 and J usage is TRBJ2-1; D remains unclear. This CDR3 is 15 amino acids long. CDR1 is SQVTM and CDR2 is ANQGSEA in the germline V gene. In DNA, the CDR3 is TGCCGCGTTGAGGCCTTCTTAGGCATTCACAATGAGCAGTTCTTC. The encoded protein is CRVEAFLGIHNEQFF.

Turning to this clonotype: A much bigger clone sits one base away, suggesting this may be a read error. The chain is built from TRBV11-3 and TRBJ2-2; 7 bases agree with TRBD1. CDR1 SGHNT and CDR2 YENEEA come from the germline V gene. Trimming at V came to 8 bases and at J to 5 bases, leaving 8 bases not matched to a gene. This CDR3 is 14 amino acids long. The CDR3 region is CASGPGGWTGELFF. CDR3 nucleotides: TGTGCCAGCGGCCCAGGGGGTTGGACCGGGGAGCTGTTTTTT.

Remarks on this clonotype: This may be a read error: a much more frequent sequence differs by one nucleotide. The J gene is TRBJ1-4, the V gene TRBV6-2 or TRBV6-3; TRBD1 matches 7 bases. CDR1 and CDR2 (germline): MNHEY, SVGEGT. V lost 5 bases to trimming and J lost 7 bases; unmatched junction nucleotides: 10. CDR3 size: 15 residues. The DNA for the CDR3 is TGTGCCAGCAGTCCACAGGGGTTTGTAGGTGAAAAACTGTTTTTT. This gives the protein CASSPQGFVGEKLFF.

The J gene is TRBJ2-7, the V gene TRBV2; a possible D gene is TRBD2 (5 bases). Per germline, CDR1 SNHLY and CDR2 FYNNEI. The CDR3 has 13 amino acids. The CDR3 protein is CASSEIPSYERYV. Here the CDR3 DNA reads TGTGCCAGCAGTGAAATCCCTAGCTACGAGCGGTACGTC.

This clonotype was counted between two and nine times. As DNA, the CDR3 is TGTGCCAGCAGAAGAGCGGACAGGGCGGATACTGAAGCTTTCTTT. Protein sequence: CASRRADRADTEAFF. The V and J genes are TRBV6-1 and TRBJ1-1, with TRBD1 matching 8 bases. J gave up 5 bases and V 6 bases, and 11 bases lay outside the gene matches. This CDR3 has 15 amino acids. Germline CDR1 MNHNS, CDR2 SASEGT.

This clonotype was observed many times. J is TRBJ1-2 and V is TRBV30, with TRBD1 matching 7 bases. The germline CDR1 and CDR2 sequences are GTSNPN and SVGIG (reference sequence). The CDR3 is 13 residues long. Trimming at V came to 3 bases and at J to 5 bases, leaving 6 bases not matched to a gene. CDR3 residues: CAWSRDRPYGYTF. CDR3 sequence (DNA): TGTGCCTGGAGCCGGGACAGACCGTATGGCTACACCTTC.

This clonotype was seen at least ten times. J is TRBJ2-1 and V is TRBV15; D possibly uses TRBD1 or TRBD2 (6 bases each). CDR3 length equals 15 residues. Germline CDR1 reads LNHNV; CDR2 reads YYDKDF (reference sequence). V lost 1 base, J lost 0 bases, and 7 bases lay in between. CDR3 DNA sequence: TGTGCCACCAGCAGAGCGGGGGCCTCCTACAATGAGCAGTTCTTC. As protein: CATSRAGASYNEQFF.

This clonotype was counted many times. The V and J genes are TRBV28 and TRBJ1-6; TRBD1 aligns across 7 bases. The CDR3 is made up of 14 amino acids. V gave up 9 bases and J gave up 6 bases; unmatched junction bases: 8. CDR1 and CDR2 from the germline V gene are MDHEN and SYDVKM. DNA for the CDR3: TGTGCCAGTCTACAACAGGGGAGTAATTCACCCCTCCACTTT. This sequence encodes CASLQQGSNSPLHF.

This clonotype was seen many times. V usage is TRBV11-2 and J usage is TRBJ2-2; 9 nucleotides align to TRBD1. The V and J ends lost 1 base and 2 bases, in that order; junction bases with no gene match: 8. The length of the CDR3 is 18 residues. The V gene's germline CDR1 is SGHAT and CDR2 FQNNGV. The CDR3 protein is CASSLVLTGGINTGELFF. Written as DNA, the CDR3 is TGTGCCAGCAGCTTAGTGCTGACAGGGGGGATAAACACCGGGGAGCTGTTTTTT.

The chain links TRBV19 to TRBJ2-5; D might be TRBD1 or TRBD2, each matching 6 bases. Trimming stripped 6 bases from V and 9 bases from J, with 23 bases between. The germline gives CDR1 LNHDA, CDR2 SQIVND (reference sequence). The CDR3 totals 15 residues. For the CDR3, the DNA is TGTGCCAGTAGAGATACAGGGCTAAGCGGGCAGCCCCAGTACTTC. Protein: CASRDTGLSGQPQYF.

Many counts were recorded for this clonotype. The chain employs TRBV2 and TRBJ1-6; TRBD1 agrees at 7 bases. This CDR3 region has 16 residues. V dropped 2 bases and J dropped 5; count of bases not matched to a gene: 6. Germline assignment: CDR1 SNHLY and CDR2 FYNNEI. The CDR3 reads CASSELGQRHNSPLHF. The DNA for the CDR3 is TGTGCCAGCAGTGAATTGGGACAGAGACATAATTCACCCCTCCACTTT.

This clonotype has ten or more counts. The chain carries TRBV7-9 and TRBJ1-6, with TRBD1 as a possible D gene (5 bases). V gave up 1 base and J gave up 11 bases, with 12 bases separating them. Germline-derived CDR1 and CDR2 are SEHNR and FQNEAQ (reference sequence). The CDR3 consists of 14 residues. CDR3 protein: CASSLEGLGTPLHF. In DNA, the CDR3 is TGTGCCAGCAGCTTAGAGGGGCTCGGGACACCCCTCCACTTT. Full variable domain (missing parts from reference TRBV7-9 and TRBJ1-6): DTGVSQNPRHKITKRGQNVTFRCDPISEHNRLYWYRQTLGQGPEFLTYFQNEAQLEKSRLLSDRFSAERPKGSFSTLEIQRTEQGDSAMYLCASSLEGLGTPLHFGNGTRLTVT.

This clonotype was seen at least ten times. The rearrangement uses TRBV30 and TRBJ2-5, with 11 nucleotides matching TRBD1. The CDR3 extends over 13 amino acids. CDR1 and CDR2 from the germline V gene are GTSNPN and SVGIG (reference sequence). The junction had 8 bases not matched to a gene; V was cut back by 7 bases and J by 7 bases. The chain's CDR3 is CASRTGGPRTQYF. CDR3 bases: TGTGCCTCGCGGACAGGGGGCCCGAGGACCCAGTACTTC. The variable domain in full, with the rest retrieved from reference TRBV30 and TRBJ2-5, is SQTIHQWPATLVQPVGSPLSLECTVEGTSNPNLYWYRQAAGRGLQLLFYSVGIGQISSEVPQNLSASRPQDRQFILSSKKLLLSDSGFYLCASRTGGPRTQYFGPGTRLLVL.

The sample holds many counts of this clonotype. The chain carries TRBV20-1 and TRBJ2-1; 7 nucleotides line up with TRBD2. CDR1 is DFQATT, CDR2 SNEGSKA, per germline (reference sequence). J was trimmed by 0 bases and V by 6 bases; bases with no gene match: 14. The CDR3 runs to 17 residues. The CDR3 reads CSARGRLAESSYNEQFF. CDR3 in DNA: TGCAGTGCAAGGGGCAGACTAGCCGAGAGCTCCTACAATGAGCAGTTCTTC.

This clonotype was counted at least ten times. V gene TRBV20-1 combines with J gene TRBJ2-2; no clear D gene. Trimming took 0 bases from V and 5 from J, leaving 13 bases between them. Germline values: CDR1 DFQATT, CDR2 SNEGSKA (reference sequence). CDR3 length equals 15 residues. In DNA form, the CDR3 reads TGCAGTGCTAGAGACCGGAACCGGTGGACCGGGGAGCTGTTTTTT. It specifies CSARDRNRWTGELFF.

Details on this clonotype: One end of the junction varies from germline; a read error may be responsible. The rearrangement joins TRBV7-9 to TRBJ1-2; 7 bases are shared with TRBD1. Germline V gene sequence: CDR1 SEHNR, CDR2 FQNEAQ (reference sequence). The CDR3 has 15 amino acids. CDR3 in amino acids: CASSLVGRGVYGYPF. The CDR3 DNA follows: TGTGCCAGCAGCTTAGTGGGCAGGGGGGTATATGGCTACCCCTTC.

This clonotype came up once. This chain joins TRBV5-4 and TRBJ1-1; 7 bases agree with TRBD1. Per the germline V gene, CDR1 is SGHNT and CDR2 is YYREEE (reference sequence). The CDR3 length is 17 residues. Trimming at V came to 2 bases and at J to 1 base, leaving 11 bases not matched to a gene. The CDR3 DNA reads as TGTGCCAGCAGCTTTAGAGGGGGCTGGGCGACGAACACTGAAGCTTTCTTT. Encoded protein: CASSFRGGWATNTEAFF.

This clonotype has just one count. The rearrangement links TRBV7-2 to TRBJ1-2; 11 bases align to TRBD1. CDR3 size: 15 residues. The J segment lost 4 bases and the V segment lost 6 bases, leaving 7 bases of the junction unmatched. CDR1 and CDR2 from the germline V gene are SGHTA and FQGNSA. CDR3 loop: CASRRGQGARYGYTF. The CDR3 nucleotides are TGTGCCAGCAGAAGAGGACAGGGGGCGCGCTATGGCTACACCTTC.

V is TRBV14 and J is TRBJ1-1, with a weak D call TRBD1 (6 bases). Trimming took off 1 base at V and 5 bases at J, with 14 bases between the two ends. Germline CDR1 and CDR2: SGHDN and FVKESK. The CDR3 length is 15 residues. The CDR3 DNA sequence: TGTGCCAGCAGCCAAGGACCAGAGGGGGTTACTGAAGCTTTCTTT. This encodes CASSQGPEGVTEAFF.